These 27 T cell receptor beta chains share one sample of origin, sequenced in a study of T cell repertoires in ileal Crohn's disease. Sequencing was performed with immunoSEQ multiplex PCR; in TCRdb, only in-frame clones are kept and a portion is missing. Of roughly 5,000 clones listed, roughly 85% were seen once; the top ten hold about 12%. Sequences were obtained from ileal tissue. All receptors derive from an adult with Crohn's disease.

The CDR3 is CASSHRQGRSYEQYF. The CDR3 bases are TGTGCCAGCAGCCATAGACAGGGACGTTCCTACGAGCAGTACTTC. The V call is TRBV28, the J call TRBJ2-7; 7 bases fit TRBD1. The V and J ends lost 6 bases and 1 base, in that order; junction bases with no gene match: 9. There are 15 residues in the CDR3. Germline lookup yields CDR1 MDHEN and CDR2 SYDVKM.

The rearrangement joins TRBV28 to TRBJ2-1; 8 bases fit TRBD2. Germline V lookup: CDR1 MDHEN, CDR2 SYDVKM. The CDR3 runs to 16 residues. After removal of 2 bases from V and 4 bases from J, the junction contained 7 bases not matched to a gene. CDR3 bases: TGTGCCAGCAGTTTACCGGGGGGGGGTCTGTACAATGAGCAGTTCTTC. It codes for CASSLPGGGLYNEQFF.

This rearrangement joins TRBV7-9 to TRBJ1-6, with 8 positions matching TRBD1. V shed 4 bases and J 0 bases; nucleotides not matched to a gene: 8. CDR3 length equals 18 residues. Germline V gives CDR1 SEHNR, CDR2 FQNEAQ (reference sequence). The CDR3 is CASSSKGQGSSYNSPLHF. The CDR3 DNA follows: TGTGCCAGCAGCTCCAAAGGACAGGGAAGCTCCTATAATTCACCCCTCCACTTT. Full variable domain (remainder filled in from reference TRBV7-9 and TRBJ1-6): DTGVSQNPRHKITKRGQNVTFRCDPISEHNRLYWYRQTLGQGPEFLTYFQNEAQLEKSRLLSDRFSAERPKGSFSTLEIQRTEQGDSAMYLCASSSKGQGSSYNSPLHFGNGTRLTVT.

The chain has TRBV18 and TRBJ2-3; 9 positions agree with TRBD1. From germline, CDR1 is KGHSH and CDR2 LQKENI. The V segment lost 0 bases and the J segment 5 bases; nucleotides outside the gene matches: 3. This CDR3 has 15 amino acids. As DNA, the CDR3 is TGTGCCAGCTCACCACCGGACAGGGGTCAAGATACGCAGTATTTT. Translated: CASSPPDRGQDTQYF.

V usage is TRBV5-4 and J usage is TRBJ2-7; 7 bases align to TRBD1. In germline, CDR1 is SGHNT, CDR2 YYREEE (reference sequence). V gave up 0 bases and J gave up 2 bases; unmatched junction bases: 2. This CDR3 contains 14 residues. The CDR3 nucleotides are TGTGCCAGCAGCTTGGACAGGGGAGCCTACGAGCAGTACTTC. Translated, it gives CASSLDRGAYEQYF. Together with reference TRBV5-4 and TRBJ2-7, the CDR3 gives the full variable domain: ETGVTQSPTHLIKTRGQQVTLRCSSQSGHNTVSWYQQALGQGPQFIFQYYREEENGRGNFPPRFSGLQFPNYSSELNVNALELDDSALYLCASSLDRGAYEQYFGPGTRLTVT.

CDR3 nucleotide sequence: TGTGCCAGCAGACTCCGGGGGTCGAACACTGAAGCTTTCTTT. Protein sequence: CASRLRGSNTEAFF. The V gene is TRBV6-5, the J gene TRBJ1-1, with D perhaps TRBD1 (5 bases). Between the trimmed V and J ends, which lost 6 bases and 1 base, there was a span of 12 bases. The CDR3 runs 14 residues. Germline V gene sequence: CDR1 MNHEY, CDR2 SVGAGI.

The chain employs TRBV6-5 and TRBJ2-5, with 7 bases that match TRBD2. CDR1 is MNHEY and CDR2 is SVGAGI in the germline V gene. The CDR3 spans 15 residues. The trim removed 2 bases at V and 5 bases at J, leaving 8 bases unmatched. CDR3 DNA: TGTGCCAGCAGTTACACTCCCCGGGGGGAGGAGACCCAGTACTTC. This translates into CASSYTPRGEETQYF.

The CDR3 loop reads CASSSRDKFYEQYF. Written as DNA, the CDR3 is TGTGCCAGCAGTTCCCGGGACAAGTTCTACGAGCAGTACTTC. The gene calls are TRBV6-5 and TRBJ2-7, with a tentative D call TRBD1 (6 bases). The CDR3 is 14 residues long. Trimming removed 4 bases from V and 3 bases from J, with 13 bases in between. Germline V gene sequence: CDR1 MNHEY, CDR2 SVGAGI.

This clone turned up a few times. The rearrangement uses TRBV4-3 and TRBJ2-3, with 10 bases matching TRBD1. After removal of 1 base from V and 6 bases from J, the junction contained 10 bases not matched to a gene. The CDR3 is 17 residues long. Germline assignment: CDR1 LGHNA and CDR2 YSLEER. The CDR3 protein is CASSQVRDRGQGDTQYF. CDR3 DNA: TGCGCCAGCAGCCAAGTCCGGGACAGGGGACAGGGGGATACGCAGTATTTT.

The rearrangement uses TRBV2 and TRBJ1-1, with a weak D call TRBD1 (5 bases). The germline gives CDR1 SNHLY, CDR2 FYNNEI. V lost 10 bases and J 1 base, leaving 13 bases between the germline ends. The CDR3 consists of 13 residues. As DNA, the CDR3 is TGTGCCACCCGGGGGGAGAAGAACACTGAAGCTTTCTTT. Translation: CATRGEKNTEAFF.

The CDR3 DNA sequence: TGTGCCAGTAGTGCACAGGGGTCTGGAAACACCATATATTTT. Its translation: CASSAQGSGNTIYF. J is TRBJ1-3 and V is TRBV19, with 7 bases lining up with TRBD1. The CDR3 has 14 residues. Germline CDR1 is LNHDA and CDR2 is SQIVND (reference sequence). V was pared by 5 bases and J by 1 base, with 2 bases of the junction left unmatched.

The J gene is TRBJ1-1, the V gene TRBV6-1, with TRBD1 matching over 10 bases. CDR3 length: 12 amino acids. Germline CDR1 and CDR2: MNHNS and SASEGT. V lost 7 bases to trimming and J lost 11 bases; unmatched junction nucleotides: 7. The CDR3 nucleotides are TGTGCCAGCACCAGGGACAGGGGTTCTGCTTTCTTT. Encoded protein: CASTRDRGSAFF.

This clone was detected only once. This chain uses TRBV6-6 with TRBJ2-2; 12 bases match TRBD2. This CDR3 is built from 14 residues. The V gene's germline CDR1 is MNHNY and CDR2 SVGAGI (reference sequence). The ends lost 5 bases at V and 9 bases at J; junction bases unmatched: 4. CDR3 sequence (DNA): TGTGCCAGCAGTCCTGGGACTAGCGGGCGGGAGCTGTTTTTT. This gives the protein CASSPGTSGRELFF.

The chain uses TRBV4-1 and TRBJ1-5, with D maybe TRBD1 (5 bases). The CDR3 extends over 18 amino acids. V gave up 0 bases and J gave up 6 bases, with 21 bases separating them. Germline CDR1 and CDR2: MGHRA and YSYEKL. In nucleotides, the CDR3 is TGCGCCAGCAGCCAAGAAGGGTGGCTAGGCAGGGCGGTTCAGCCCCAGCATTTT. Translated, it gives CASSQEGWLGRAVQPQHF.

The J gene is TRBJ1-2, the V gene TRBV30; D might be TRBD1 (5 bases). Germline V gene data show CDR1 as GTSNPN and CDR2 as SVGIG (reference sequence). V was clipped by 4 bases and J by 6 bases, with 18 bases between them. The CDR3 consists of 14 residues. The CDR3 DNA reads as TGTGCCTGGACCCTACCAGGGTACGGTAATGGCTACACCTTC. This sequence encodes CAWTLPGYGNGYTF.

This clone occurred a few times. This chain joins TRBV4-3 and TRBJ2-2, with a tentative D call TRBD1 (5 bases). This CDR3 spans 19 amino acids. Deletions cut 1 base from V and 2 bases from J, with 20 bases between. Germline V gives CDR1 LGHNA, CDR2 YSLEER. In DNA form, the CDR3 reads TGCGCCAGCAGCCAAGGGGTCTTAGGGGCCCTATCAAACACCGGGGAGCTGTTTTTT. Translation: CASSQGVLGALSNTGELFF.

CDR3 DNA: TGTGCCAGCAGCGAAGAGGCAGCCCGGTGCAATCAGCCCCAGCATTTT. Its protein product is CASSEEAARCNQPQHF. The chain recombines TRBV9 with TRBJ1-5; D is ambiguous. With 3 bases removed from V and 2 bases from J, the gap between germline ends came to 15 bases. Looked up from germline, CDR1 is SGDLS and CDR2 is YYNGEE. CDR3 length equals 16 residues.

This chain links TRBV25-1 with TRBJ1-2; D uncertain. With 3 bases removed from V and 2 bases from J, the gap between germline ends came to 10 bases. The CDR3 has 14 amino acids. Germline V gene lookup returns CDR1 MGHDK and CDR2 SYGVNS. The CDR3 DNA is TGTGCCAGCAGTGACCAGACACCCAACTATGGCTACACCTTC. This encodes CASSDQTPNYGYTF.

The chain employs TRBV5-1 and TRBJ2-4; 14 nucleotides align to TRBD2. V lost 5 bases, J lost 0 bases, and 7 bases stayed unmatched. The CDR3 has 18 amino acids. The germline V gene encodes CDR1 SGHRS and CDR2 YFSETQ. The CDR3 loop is CASRLGLAGALAKNIQYF. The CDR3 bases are TGCGCCAGCAGGCTGGGACTAGCGGGGGCCTTAGCCAAAAACATTCAGTACTTC.

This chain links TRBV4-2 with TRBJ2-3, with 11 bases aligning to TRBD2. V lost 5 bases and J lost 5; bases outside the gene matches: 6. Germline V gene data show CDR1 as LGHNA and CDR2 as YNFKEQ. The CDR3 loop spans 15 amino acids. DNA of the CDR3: TGTGCCAGCAGCAATAGCGGGGGGGCCGAAGATACGCAGTATTTT. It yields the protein CASSNSGGAEDTQYF.

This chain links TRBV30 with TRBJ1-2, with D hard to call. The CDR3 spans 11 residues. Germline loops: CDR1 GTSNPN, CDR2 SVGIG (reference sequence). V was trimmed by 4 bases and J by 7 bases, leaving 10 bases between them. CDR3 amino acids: CAWKMVGGYTF. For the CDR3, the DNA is TGTGCCTGGAAAATGGTCGGTGGCTACACCTTC.

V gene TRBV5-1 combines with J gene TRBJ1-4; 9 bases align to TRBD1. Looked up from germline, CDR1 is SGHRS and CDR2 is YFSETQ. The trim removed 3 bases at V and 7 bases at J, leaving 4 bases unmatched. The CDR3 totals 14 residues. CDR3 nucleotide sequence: TGCGCCAGCAGCTATGGACAGGGGACTGAAAAACTGTTTTTT. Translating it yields CASSYGQGTEKLFF. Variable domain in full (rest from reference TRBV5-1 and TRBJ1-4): KAGVTQTPRYLIKTRGQQVTLSCSPISGHRSVSWYQQTPGQGLQFLFEYFSETQRNKGNFPGRFSGRQFSNSRSEMNVSTLELGDSALYLCASSYGQGTEKLFFGSGTQLSVL.

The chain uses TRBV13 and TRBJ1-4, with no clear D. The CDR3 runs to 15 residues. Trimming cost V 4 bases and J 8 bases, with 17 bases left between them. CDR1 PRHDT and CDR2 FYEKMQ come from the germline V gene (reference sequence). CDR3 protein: CASSSLPGVGEKLFF. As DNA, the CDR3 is TGTGCCAGCAGCTCCCTACCCGGGGTGGGGGAAAAACTGTTTTTT.

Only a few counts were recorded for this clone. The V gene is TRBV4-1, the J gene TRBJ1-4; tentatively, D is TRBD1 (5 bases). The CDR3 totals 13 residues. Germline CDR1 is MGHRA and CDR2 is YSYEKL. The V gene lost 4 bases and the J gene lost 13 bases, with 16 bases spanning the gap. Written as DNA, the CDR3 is TGCGCCAGCAGCCTGGGGTGGGGGGAAGTACTGTTTTTT. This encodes CASSLGWGEVLFF.

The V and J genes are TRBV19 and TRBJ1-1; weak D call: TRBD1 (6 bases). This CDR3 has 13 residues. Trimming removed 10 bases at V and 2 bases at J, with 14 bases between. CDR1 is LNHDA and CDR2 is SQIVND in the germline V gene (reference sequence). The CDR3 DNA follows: TGTGCCACTACGGGACAATTCAACACTGAAGCTTTCTTT. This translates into CATTGQFNTEAFF.

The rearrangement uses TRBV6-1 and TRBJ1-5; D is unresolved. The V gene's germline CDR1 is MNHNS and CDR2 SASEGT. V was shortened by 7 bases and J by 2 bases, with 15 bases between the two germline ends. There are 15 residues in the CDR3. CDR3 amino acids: CASTAEGEGNQPQHF. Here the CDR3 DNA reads TGTGCCAGCACGGCTGAGGGTGAAGGCAATCAGCCCCAGCATTTT.

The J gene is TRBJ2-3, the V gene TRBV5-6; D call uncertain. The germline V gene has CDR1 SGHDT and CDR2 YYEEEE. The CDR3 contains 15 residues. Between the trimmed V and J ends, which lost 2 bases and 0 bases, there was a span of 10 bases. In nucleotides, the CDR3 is TGTGCCAGCAGCTTAATGAGCAGGAGCACAGATACGCAGTATTTT. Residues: CASSLMSRSTDTQYF.